The next 21 T cell receptor beta chains were all read from a single sample in a study of shared clonotypes between healthy human individuals (dated by TCRdb to 2018 to 2020). CD8 naive samples were obtained by positive selection for CCR7 among CD45RO-negative cells, yielding a CD45RA+CCR7+ population from which TemRA cells were excluded. Library prep was done by the immunoSEQ multiplex PCR assay. Not all clones reach the TCRdb copy of this immuneACCESS table, which keeps in-frame sequences only. Checked studies attribute under half of the gap to unresolved V genes and leave the rest unexplained. A total of approximately 1.9 million clones appear in this sample, 90% to 95% of them only once. Roughly 1.7% of the sample goes to the ten largest clones. Sequences were obtained from naive CD8+ T cells from PBMCs. The cell subset or site label, as the study defines it: CD45RA+CCR7+. Receptor source: a man aged 18 to 29 in good health. Some clones in this sample may be carry-over from other donors' samples.

Concerning this clone itself: At the DNA level, this CDR3 is encoded by other sequences in the same sample as well. J is TRBJ1-3 and V is TRBV27; D is unclear. Trimming removed 6 bases at V and 0 bases at J, with 6 bases between. Germline values: CDR1 MNHEY, CDR2 SMNVEV (reference sequence). This CDR3 has 13 amino acids. CDR3 DNA sequence: TGTGCCAGCAGCCTGGGCTCTGGAAACACCATATATTTT. Encoded protein: CASSLGSGNTIYF.

This chain links TRBV11-2 with TRBJ2-6, with 8 bases fitting TRBD1. Germline CDR1 and CDR2: SGHAT and FQNNGV. The CDR3 totals 17 residues. J lost 3 bases, V lost 1 base, and 5 bases had no gene match. The CDR3 DNA reads TGTGCCAGCAGCTTAGGGCAGGGGGCTTTTGGGGCCAACGTCCTGACTTTC. Its translation is CASSLGQGAFGANVLTF.

Remarks on this clone: One end of the junction is discordant with germline, which a read error may explain. The chain recombines TRBV7-9 with TRBJ1-2; no reliable D call. The CDR3 spans 15 residues. Germline V CDR1 and CDR2: SEHNR, FQNEAQ (reference sequence). CDR3 region: CASSFSGGLNCGYTF. CDR3 nucleotides: TGTGCCAGCAGCTTTTCGGGCGGCCTTAACTGTGGCTACACCTTC.

About this clone itself: Other DNA sequences of this sample code for an identical CDR3. The V call is TRBV9, the J call TRBJ2-7; 9 bases agree with TRBD1. The ends lost 0 bases at V and 4 bases at J; junction bases unmatched: 2. There are 14 residues in the CDR3. CDR1 is SGDLS, CDR2 YYNGEE, per germline. CDR3 bases: TGTGCCAGCAGCGTAGGTGGGACAGGGTACGAGCAGTACTTC. This translates into CASSVGGTGYEQYF.

The J gene is TRBJ2-1, the V gene TRBV7-2; D uncertain. Trimming removed 5 bases from V and 5 bases from J, with 16 bases in between. The CDR3 loop spans 15 amino acids. CDR1 is SGHTA and CDR2 is FQGNSA in the germline V gene. The CDR3 DNA reads as TGTGCCAGCAGCGAAGACCCCTTTATACACAATGAGCAGTTCTTC. Residues: CASSEDPFIHNEQFF. The variable domain in full, completed from reference TRBV7-2 and TRBJ2-1, reads GAGVSQSPSNKVTEKGKDVELRCDPISGHTALYWYRQSLGQGLEFLIYFQGNSAPDKSGLPSDRFSAERTGGSVSTLTIQRTQQEDSAVYLCASSEDPFIHNEQFFGPGTRLTVL.

This sequence joins TRBV7-3 and TRBJ1-1; 8 bases agree with TRBD1. The length of the CDR3 is 16 residues. CDR1 is SGHTA, CDR2 FQGTGA, per germline. J was trimmed by 4 bases and V by 0 bases; bases with no gene match: 7. CDR3 protein: CASSLTQGAPVTEAFF. Written as DNA, the CDR3 is TGTGCCAGCAGCTTAACGCAGGGGGCGCCGGTCACTGAAGCTTTCTTT.

The CDR3 sequence is CASSELAVSSYEQYF. The CDR3 nucleotides are TGTGCCAGCAGCGAACTAGCGGTTAGCTCCTACGAGCAGTACTTC. The chain uses TRBV27 and TRBJ2-7; the match to TRBD2 covers 8 bases. After removal of 6 bases from V and 0 bases from J, the junction contained 7 bases not matched to a gene. Germline assignment: CDR1 MNHEY and CDR2 SMNVEV (reference sequence). The CDR3 is made up of 15 amino acids.

The chain couples TRBV19 to TRBJ2-7; D is unclear. V was trimmed by 4 bases and J by 3 bases, leaving 10 bases between them. The CDR3 runs 13 residues. Germline assignment: CDR1 LNHDA and CDR2 SQIVND (reference sequence). CDR3 in DNA: TGTGCCAGTAGTACTTTCCTTGACTACGAGCAGTACTTC. It specifies CASSTFLDYEQYF.

The rearrangement joins TRBV7-5 to TRBJ1-5. TRBV7-5 is a pseudogene segment. The CDR3 spans 19 residues. The CDR3, as DNA: TGTGCCAGAAGCTTATTCAACCCTTGGCATGTGAGGGTTGGGCAGCCCCAGCATTTT. It specifies CARSLFNPWHVRVGQPQHF.

This chain connects TRBV28 to TRBJ1-4; TRBD1 matches 9 bases. CDR3 length: 14 residues. The V gene end was trimmed by 4 bases and the J gene end by 12 bases; junction bases not matched to a gene: 9. Per germline, CDR1 MDHEN and CDR2 SYDVKM. The CDR3 DNA sequence: TGTGCCAGCAGTTCGAACGACCGGACAGGGGAACTGTTTTTT. It is translated as CASSSNDRTGELFF.

CDR3 protein: CASSFRDTGELFF. The CDR3 nucleotides are TGTGCCAGCAGCTTTCGGGACACCGGGGAGCTGTTTTTT. The chain uses TRBV5-4 and TRBJ2-2; D is uncertain. V shed 2 bases and J shed 3 bases, with 5 bases lying between them. CDR3 size: 13 residues. The germline CDR1 and CDR2 sequences are SGHNT and YYREEE (reference sequence).

This rearrangement joins TRBV9 to TRBJ1-2; TRBD1 agrees at 7 bases. Germline assignment: CDR1 SGDLS and CDR2 YYNGEE. There are 17 residues in the CDR3. Germline trimming cut 3 bases from V and 1 base from J; bases unmatched to any gene: 12. The CDR3 here is CASSGPRTGRYNYGYTF. The DNA for the CDR3 is TGTGCCAGCAGCGGACCCAGGACAGGACGATATAACTATGGCTACACCTTC.

The chain combines TRBV9 with TRBJ2-3; TRBD2 aligns across 9 bases. Per the germline V gene, CDR1 is SGDLS and CDR2 is YYNGEE. The CDR3 totals 13 residues. J lost 3 bases, V lost 4 bases, and 0 bases had no gene match. The CDR3 region is CASSTSGTDTQYF. CDR3 in DNA: TGTGCCAGCAGCACTAGCGGGACAGATACGCAGTATTTT.

This chain links TRBV10-1 with TRBJ2-7; D is unresolved. CDR1 WNHNN and CDR2 SYGVQD come from the germline V gene (reference sequence). V gave up 3 bases and J gave up 2 bases, with 8 bases separating them. CDR3 length: 13 amino acids. The CDR3 protein is CASSDGLTYEQYF. The CDR3 DNA reads TGCGCCAGCAGTGATGGGTTGACCTACGAGCAGTACTTC.

V is TRBV7-8 and J is TRBJ2-1, with TRBD1 identical over 7 bases. The V gene's germline CDR1 is SGHVS and CDR2 FQNEAQ. CDR3 size: 14 residues. The ends lost 7 bases at V and 7 bases at J; junction bases unmatched: 10. CDR3 bases: TGTGCCAGCACCACCCGACAGGGTAAGAATGAGCAGTTCTTC. As protein: CASTTRQGKNEQFF. Looking up the rest from reference TRBV7-8 and TRBJ2-1 gives the full variable domain: GAGVSQSPRYKVAKRGQDVALRCDPISGHVSLFWYQQALGQGPEFLTYFQNEAQLDKSGLPSDRFFAERPEGSVSTLKIQRTQQEDSAVYLCASTTRQGKNEQFFGPGTRLTVL.

V and J are TRBV19 and TRBJ2-7; D is perhaps TRBD1 (6 bases). CDR1 LNHDA and CDR2 SQIVND come from the germline V gene (reference sequence). Trimming left V 3 bases short and J 2 bases short, with 8 bases between. The CDR3 is 13 residues long. CDR3 nucleotides: TGTGCCAGTAGTATCAGGGACACCTACGAGCAGTACTTC. Translation gives CASSIRDTYEQYF.

The chain is built from TRBV9 and TRBJ2-3; 10 nucleotides line up with TRBD1. Losses at the gene ends were 3 bases for V and 2 bases for J; bases not matched to a gene: 3. Germline-derived CDR1 and CDR2 are SGDLS and YYNGEE. This CDR3 region has 15 residues. In nucleotides, the CDR3 is TGTGCCAGCAGCGAGGACAGGGGGGTCACAGATACGCAGTATTTT. This sequence encodes CASSEDRGVTDTQYF.

The rearrangement joins TRBV6-4 to TRBJ2-3, with D possibly being TRBD2 (6 bases). This CDR3 comprises 16 residues. V was cut by 10 bases and J by 6 bases, with 26 bases left in between. Per germline, CDR1 MRHNA and CDR2 SNTAGT. The CDR3 sequence is CATRRLGGASWDTQYF. In DNA form, the CDR3 reads TGTGCCACCAGACGTCTTGGAGGGGCCTCGTGGGATACGCAGTATTTT.

This chain connects TRBV5-4 to TRBJ2-2, with 15 bases lining up with TRBD2. V gave up 2 bases and J gave up 1 base; unmatched junction bases: 3. This CDR3 contains 18 residues. Germline loops: CDR1 SGHNT, CDR2 YYREEE (reference sequence). The DNA of the CDR3 is TGTGCCAGCAGCTTCCCGGGACTAGCGGGAGGGAACACCGGGGAGCTGTTTTTT. Its translation: CASSFPGLAGGNTGELFF.

The chain is built from TRBV28 and TRBJ2-2, with 7 bases lining up with TRBD2. V was pared by 7 bases and J by 3 bases, with 5 bases of the junction left unmatched. Per the germline V gene, CDR1 is MDHEN and CDR2 is SYDVKM. There are 14 residues in the CDR3. The CDR3 sequence: CASTASGDTGELFF. The CDR3 DNA is TGTGCCAGCACCGCTAGCGGAGACACCGGGGAGCTGTTTTTT. Looking up the rest from reference TRBV28 and TRBJ2-2 gives the full variable domain: DVKVTQSSRYLVKRTGEKVFLECVQDMDHENMFWYRQDPGLGLRLIYFSYDVKMKEKGDIPEGYSVSREKKERFSLILESASTNQTSMYLCASTASGDTGELFFGEGSRLTVL.

This clone was observed once. The V and J genes are TRBV19 and TRBJ1-1; no reliable D call. The V gene's germline CDR1 is LNHDA and CDR2 SQIVND (reference sequence). The V end was cut by 6 bases, the J end by 3 bases, with 8 bases between. The CDR3 is 12 amino acids. The CDR3 sequence: CASRVGDTEAFF. CDR3 coding DNA: TGTGCCAGTAGGGTCGGGGACACTGAAGCTTTCTTT.